This T cell receptor (beta chain) stems from a study of blood T cell repertoires in COVID-19. Germline lookup yields CDR1 LNHDA and CDR2 SQIVND (reference sequence). The CDR3 has 13 amino acids. Trimming shortened V by 6 bases and J by 6 bases, and 15 bases separated the two germline ends. The data were produced by immunoSEQ multiplex PCR, yet TCRdb's version contains in-frame clones alone and is incomplete. The sample consists of some 160,000 clones, 78% of them appearing once. This sequence joins TRBV19 and TRBJ2-7, with D perhaps matching TRBD2 (5 bases). Sequenced: peripheral blood. The source is a woman aged 80 or over with acute or convalescent COVID-19. CDR3 in DNA: TGTGCCAGTAGAATCCGAGGAGGCGCCGAGCAGTACTTC. This sequence encodes CASRIRGGAEQYF.